These T cell receptor beta chains were read from a single sample in a study of T cell responses to AZD1222 COVID-19 vaccine. Here immunoSEQ multiplex PCR was the method, and the copy in TCRdb shows in-frame clones only, minus some. This sample has roughly 120,000 clones, with 86% found just once. This specimen was peripheral blood, taken on day 0 of AZD1222 vaccination. The receptors were sampled from an adult in good health. Each CDR3 is given with its conserved first and last residue. A D gene is named only where the DNA matches it firmly. Clone sizes are given selectively: once, few, many, or a class where the clone is expanded.

abundance: .
d_gene: TRBD2
v_gene: TRBV10-3
j_gene: TRBJ2-1
CDR3nt: TGTGCCATCATGAGCGGGACTTCATACAATGAGCAGTTCTTC
CDR3aa: CAIMSGTSYNEQFF

abundance: .
d_gene: .
v_gene: TRBV5-6
j_gene: TRBJ2-1
CDR3nt: TGTGCCAGCAGCTTGTTCCAGTCCGGTGAGCAGTTCTTC
CDR3aa: CASSLFQSGEQFF

abundance: .
d_gene: .
v_gene: TRBV7-9
j_gene: TRBJ1-1
CDR3nt: TGTGCCAGCAGCCCACAGGTATACGACACTGAAGCTTTCTTT
CDR3aa: CASSPQVYDTEAFF

abundance: .
d_gene: .
v_gene: TRBV28
j_gene: TRBJ1-1
CDR3nt: TGTGCCAGCAGCTCCGGGGTGGCCGGTGCTTTCTTT
CDR3aa: CASSSGVAGAFF

abundance: .
d_gene: .
v_gene: TRBV10-2
j_gene: TRBJ1-1
CDR3nt: TGCGCCAGCAGCCAACTAAAGCTACAAGGACTCATGAACACTGAAGCTTTCTTT
CDR3aa: CASSQLKLQGLMNTEAFF

abundance: .
d_gene: .
v_gene: TRBV19
j_gene: TRBJ2-7
CDR3nt: TGTGCCAGTAGTAACTTGGGGGGTTCCGACGAGCAGTACTTC
CDR3aa: CASSNLGGSDEQYF

abundance: few
d_gene: TRBD2
v_gene: TRBV5-1
j_gene: TRBJ2-4
CDR3nt: TGCGCCAGCAGCCCTACGGGTACTAGCGGAAACATTCAGTACTTC
CDR3aa: CASSPTGTSGNIQYF

abundance: .
d_gene: .
v_gene: TRBV19
j_gene: TRBJ1-5
CDR3nt: TGTGCCAGTAGTATAGGGGACAACCACTATCAGCCCCAGCATTTT
CDR3aa: CASSIGDNHYQPQHF

abundance: .
d_gene: TRBD1
v_gene: TRBV3-1/TRBV3-2
j_gene: TRBJ2-4
CDR3nt: TGTGCCAGCAGCCAGAGGACAGGGGGGAACATTCAGTACTTC
CDR3aa: CASSQRTGGNIQYF

abundance: .
d_gene: .
v_gene: TRBV5-1
j_gene: TRBJ2-2
CDR3nt: TGCGCCAGCAGCTTGCTTCCTCGGGGGAGCACCGGGGAGCTGTTTTTT
CDR3aa: CASSLLPRGSTGELFF

abundance: .
d_gene: .
v_gene: TRBV5-4
j_gene: TRBJ2-7
CDR3nt: TGTGCCAGCAGCCGGGTCGGGGATAGATCCTACGAGCAGTACTTC
CDR3aa: CASSRVGDRSYEQYF

abundance: .
d_gene: .
v_gene: TRBV18
j_gene: TRBJ1-4
CDR3nt: TGTGCCAGCTCACCGAGGGACGGTAATGAAAAACTGTTTTTT
CDR3aa: CASSPRDGNEKLFF

abundance: .
d_gene: TRBD1
v_gene: TRBV2
j_gene: TRBJ1-4
CDR3nt: TGTGCCAGCACCCAGCAAGGGGGCACTAATGAAAAACTGTTTTTT
CDR3aa: CASTQQGGTNEKLFF

abundance: .
d_gene: .
v_gene: TRBV10-3
j_gene: TRBJ2-1
CDR3nt: TGTGCCAACACCACCCAGGGAGATGAAAATGAGCAGTTCTTC
CDR3aa: CANTTQGDENEQFF

abundance: once
d_gene: .
v_gene: TRBV3-1/TRBV3-2
j_gene: TRBJ1-4
CDR3nt: TGTGCCAGCAGCCAAGATTGGGAAAAACTGTTTTTT
CDR3aa: CASSQDWEKLFF

abundance: .
d_gene: TRBD1
v_gene: TRBV2
j_gene: TRBJ2-3
CDR3nt: TGTGCCAGCAGTGAAGGACAGGGCGCGCCAGATACGCAGTATTTT
CDR3aa: CASSEGQGAPDTQYF

abundance: .
d_gene: TRBD1
v_gene: TRBV30
j_gene: TRBJ1-5
CDR3nt: TGTGCCTGGAGTATCTCAGGGGGACAGCCCCAGCATTTT
CDR3aa: CAWSISGGQPQHF

abundance: .
d_gene: .
v_gene: TRBV4-1
j_gene: TRBJ1-1
CDR3nt: TGCGCCAGCAGCCAAGGATCGAACACTGAAGCTTTCTTT
CDR3aa: CASSQGSNTEAFF

abundance: .
d_gene: .
v_gene: TRBV10-3
j_gene: TRBJ1-4
CDR3nt: TGTGCCATCAGTGAGTCGTGGGGGGCAGCTAATGAAAAACTGTTTTTT
CDR3aa: CAISESWGAANEKLFF

abundance: .
d_gene: TRBD2
v_gene: TRBV7-7
j_gene: TRBJ2-3
CDR3nt: TGTGCCAGCAGCACCCTGGGAGGGCCTACAGATACGCAGTATTTT
CDR3aa: CASSTLGGPTDTQYF

abundance: few
d_gene: TRBD1
v_gene: TRBV9
j_gene: TRBJ2-3
CDR3nt: TGTGCCAGCAGCCGCGGACAGGGAGCAGATACGCAGTATTTT
CDR3aa: CASSRGQGADTQYF

abundance: .
d_gene: TRBD2
v_gene: TRBV6-4
j_gene: TRBJ2-5
CDR3nt: TGTGCCAGCACCGAATGGGGGGGACAAGAGACCCAGTACTTC
CDR3aa: CASTEWGGQETQYF

abundance: .
d_gene: .
v_gene: TRBV11-2
j_gene: TRBJ2-3
CDR3nt: TGTGCCAGCAGCGTATCGACAGCAGATACGCAGTATTTT
CDR3aa: CASSVSTADTQYF

abundance: .
d_gene: .
v_gene: TRBV21-1
j_gene: TRBJ1-3
CDR3nt: TGTGCCAGCACCGTAAAATCTGGAAACACCATATATTTT
CDR3aa: CASTVKSGNTIYF